This TCR beta chain was obtained from a study of shared clonotypes between healthy human individuals. Points from the study as a whole: Incompleteness in sorted-subset sequencing, despite large depth, was shown by rarefaction.

Donors had no recently reported acute infections or vaccinations and were HIV-negative. The investigators split CD4+ cells into a CD45RA+ naive subset and a CD45RA-negative memory subset. Remarks on this clone: The antigen is not known.

Genomic DNA of each subset was evenly split across several immunoSEQ plates. Method: immunoSEQ multiplex PCR; TCRdb's copy keeps in-frame clones and lacks some. Of about 1 million clones listed, around four fifths are singletons. Germline assignment: CDR1 SGHTA and CDR2 FQGNSA. The J segment lost 6 bases and the V segment lost 5 bases, leaving 16 bases of the junction unmatched. The CDR3 loop spans 18 amino acids. The source is a man aged 18 to 30 in good health. The J gene is TRBJ2-1, the V gene TRBV7-2, with 10 bases aligning to TRBD2. Sequenced: memory CD4+ T cells sorted from blood. The subset: CD45RA-negative fraction. The CDR3, as DNA: TGTGCCAGCAGCAGCCCGGCGCGGACTAGCGGCGTGATCAATGAGCAGTTCTTC. Its protein is CASSSPARTSGVINEQFF.